A selection of T cell receptor beta chains follows, all from one sample in a study of PD-L1 blockade in urothelial cancer. Clones were read by immunoSEQ multiplex PCR, and TCRdb kept only the in-frame ones, dropping some. The data contain tens of thousands of clones, about nine tenths of them singletons. Sequenced material: PBMCs, taken around atezolizumab (anti-PD-L1) treatment. Source of these receptors: a woman in her 70s with urothelial cancer. Both conserved end residues are part of each CDR3. The order of the fields is V gene, CDR3 length, J gene, CDR3 protein.

>TRBV7-9|15|TRBJ2-1
CASSFIGGGDNEQFF
>TRBV20-1|11|TRBJ2-7
CSARDLDEQYF
>TRBV7-2|16|TRBJ1-1
CASSLDVGMPNTEAFF
>TRBV28|14|TRBJ1-1
CASSLWGQDTEAFF
>TRBV7-2|15|TRBJ2-1
CASRLAGGPPNEQFF
>TRBV5-4|12|TRBJ2-7
CASSLVAGEQYF
>TRBV5-4|17|TRBJ2-1
CASRPEGQGGSYNEQFF
>TRBV4-2|16|TRBJ2-7
CASSQDLGQGYHEQYF
>TRBV4-1|14|TRBJ1-2
CASSQQGQGYGYTF
>TRBV7-2|17|TRBJ2-1
CASSSMTRLAGYNEQFF
>TRBV7-8|13|TRBJ2-7
CASSPLEPSEQYF
>TRBV29-1|17|TRBJ2-3
CSVEASPWTERTDTQYF